A single T cell receptor beta chain is shown here with its context. Other DNA sequences from this sample encode an identical CDR3 as well. Generated by immunoSEQ multiplex PCR, the TCRdb table keeps only in-frame clones and is missing some. Here the sample spans some 1.4 million clones, around 97% being singletons. Per the germline V gene, CDR1 is SGDLS and CDR2 is YYNGEE. Trimming took 0 bases from V and 1 from J, leaving 3 bases between them. The length of the CDR3 is 13 residues. This record belongs to a study of shared clonotypes between healthy human individuals. The J gene is TRBJ2-3, the V gene TRBV9; no reliable D call. The sequencing input was naive CD4+ T cells sorted from blood. This sample's subset: CD45RA+ positively selected. The sequence was obtained from a man aged 30-40 years in good health. CDR3: CASSVAGTDTQYF. For the CDR3, the DNA is TGTGCCAGCAGCGTAGCGGGCACAGATACGCAGTATTTT. Using reference TRBV9 and TRBJ2-3 for the parts outside the CDR3, the full variable domain is DSGVTQTPKHLITATGQRVTLRCSPRSGDLSVYWYQQSLDQGLQFLIQYYNGEERAKGNILERFSAQQFPDLHSELNLSSLELGDSALYFCASSVAGTDTQYFGPGTRLTVL.